A single TCR beta chain is shown here with its context. Its antigen remains unknown. All donors qualified as healthy HIV-negative adults and had experienced no recent acute infections or vaccinations. Donors were Caucasian adults residing in Nashville, Tennessee, USA. Germline V CDR1 and CDR2: SGHTA, FQGNSA. Trimming removed 5 bases from V and 2 bases from J, with 19 bases in between. The length of the CDR3 is 16 residues. This entry belongs to a study of shared clonotypes between healthy human individuals. Whole-study findings and limits: Non-shared clonotypes displayed generation probabilities falling below those of clonotypes present in all four donors. Limitation of the genetic and exposure-history diversity represented came from the few donors.

This table comes from immunoSEQ multiplex PCR, and its TCRdb copy is limited to in-frame clones, with some not included. Of hundreds of thousands of clones in the sample, less than 80% were seen once. This chain links TRBV7-2 with TRBJ2-7; D perhaps matches TRBD1 (5 bases). The sample was memory CD4+ T cells sorted from blood. Subset described: CD45RA-negative fraction. The sequence came from a woman aged 25 to 39 in good health. CDR3 in DNA: TGTGCCAGCAGCGACAGTTGCTTCACCTCCGCCTACGAGCAGTACTTC. Translation: CASSDSCFTSAYEQYF. The full variable domain, in which reference TRBV7-2 and TRBJ2-7 provide the parts outside the CDR3, is GAGVSQSPSNKVTEKGKDVELRCDPISGHTALYWYRQSLGQGLEFLIYFQGNSAPDKSGLPSDRFSAERTGGSVSTLTIQRTQQEDSAVYLCASSDSCFTSAYEQYFGPGTRLTVT.